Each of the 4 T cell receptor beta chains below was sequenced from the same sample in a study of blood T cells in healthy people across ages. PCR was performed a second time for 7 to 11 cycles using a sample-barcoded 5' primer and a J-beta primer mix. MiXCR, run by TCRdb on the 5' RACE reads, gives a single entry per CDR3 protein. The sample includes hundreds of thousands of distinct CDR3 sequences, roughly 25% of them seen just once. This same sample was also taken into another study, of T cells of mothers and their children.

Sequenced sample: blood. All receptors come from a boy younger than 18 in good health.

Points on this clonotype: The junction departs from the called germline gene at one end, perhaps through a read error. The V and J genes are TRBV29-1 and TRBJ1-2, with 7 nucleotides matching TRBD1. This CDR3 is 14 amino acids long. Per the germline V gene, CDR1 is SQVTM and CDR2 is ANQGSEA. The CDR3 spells CSVDGQELNYGCTF. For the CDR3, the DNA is TGCAGCGTTGACGGACAGGAATTGAACTATGGCTGCACCTTC.

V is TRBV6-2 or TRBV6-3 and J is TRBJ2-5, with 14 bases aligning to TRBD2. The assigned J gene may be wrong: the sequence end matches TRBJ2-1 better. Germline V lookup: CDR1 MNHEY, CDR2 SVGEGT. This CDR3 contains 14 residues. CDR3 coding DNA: TGTGCCAGCACAGGACTAGCGGGGGGTCGAGAGCAGTTCTTC. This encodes CASTGLAGGREQFF.

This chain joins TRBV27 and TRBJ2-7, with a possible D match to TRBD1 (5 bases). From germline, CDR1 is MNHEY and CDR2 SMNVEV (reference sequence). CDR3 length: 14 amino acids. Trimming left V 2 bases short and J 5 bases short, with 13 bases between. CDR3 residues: CASSLGSGNHEQYF. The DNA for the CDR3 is TGTGCCAGCAGTTTAGGCTCAGGGAACCACGAGCAGTACTTC.

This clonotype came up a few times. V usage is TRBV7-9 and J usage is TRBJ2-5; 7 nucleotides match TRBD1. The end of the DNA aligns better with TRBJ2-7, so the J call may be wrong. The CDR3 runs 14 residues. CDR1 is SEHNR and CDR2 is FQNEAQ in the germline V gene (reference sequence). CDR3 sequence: CASSLGTGFVEQYF. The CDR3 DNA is TGTGCCAGCAGCTTAGGGACAGGTTTTGTCGAGCAGTACTTC.